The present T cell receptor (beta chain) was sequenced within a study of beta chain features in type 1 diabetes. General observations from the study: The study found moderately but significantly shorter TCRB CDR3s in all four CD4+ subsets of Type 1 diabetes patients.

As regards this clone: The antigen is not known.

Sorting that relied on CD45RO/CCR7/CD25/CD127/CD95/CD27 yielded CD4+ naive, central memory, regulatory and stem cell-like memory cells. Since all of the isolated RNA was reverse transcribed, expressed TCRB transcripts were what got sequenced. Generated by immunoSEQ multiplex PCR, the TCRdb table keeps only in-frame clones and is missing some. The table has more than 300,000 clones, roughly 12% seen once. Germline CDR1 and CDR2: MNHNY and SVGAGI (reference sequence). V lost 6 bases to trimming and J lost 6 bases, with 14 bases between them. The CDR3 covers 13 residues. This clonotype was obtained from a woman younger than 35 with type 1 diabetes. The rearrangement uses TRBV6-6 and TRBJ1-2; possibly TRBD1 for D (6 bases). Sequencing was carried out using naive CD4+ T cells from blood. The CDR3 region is CASRPQGWDGYTF. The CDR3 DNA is TGTGCCAGCAGGCCCCAGGGGTGGGATGGCTACACCTTC.